Following are 9 T cell receptor beta chains from one sample sequenced in a study of cytomegalovirus exposure and HLA in healthy donors. Use of 60 Vbeta and 13 Jbeta primers characterized the PCR. Measured with immunoSEQ multiplex PCR; TCRdb has only the in-frame clones, and not every one. The profile shows about 150,000 clones, about 75% of them singletons. The specimen sequenced was PBMCs. All receptors derive from a woman aged 30 to 39 in good health and CMV-seronegative.

The chain employs TRBV13 and TRBJ1-1; D not certain. Trimming took 4 bases from V and 6 from J, leaving 12 bases between them. The CDR3 is 13 amino acids. The germline V gene has CDR1 PRHDT and CDR2 FYEKMQ (reference sequence). The CDR3 DNA reads TGTGCCAGCAGCTCCCTTGACATCGCTGAAGCTTTCTTT. It encodes CASSSLDIAEAFF.

The chain has TRBV27 and TRBJ2-2, with 7 bases lining up with TRBD1. This CDR3 is 13 amino acids long. Germline V gene data show CDR1 as MNHEY and CDR2 as SMNVEV (reference sequence). With 7 bases clipped from V and 7 bases from J, the junction kept 6 bases outside the gene matches. CDR3 amino acids: CASNSGGDGELFF. The CDR3 DNA sequence: TGTGCCAGCAACTCAGGGGGTGACGGGGAGCTGTTTTTT.

The chain recombines TRBV5-1 with TRBJ1-4, with D perhaps matching TRBD1 (6 bases). The germline V gene has CDR1 SGHRS and CDR2 YFSETQ. The CDR3 covers 16 residues. Trimming took 0 bases from V and 6 from J, leaving 15 bases between them. The CDR3 is CASSLGGRGADEKLFF. As DNA, the CDR3 is TGCGCCAGCAGCTTGGGGGGCAGGGGCGCCGATGAAAAACTGTTTTTT.

The chain has TRBV9 and TRBJ2-3, with 9 bases matching TRBD2. V shed 4 bases and J 3 bases; nucleotides not matched to a gene: 24. The CDR3 length is 21 residues. Germline V gene data show CDR1 as SGDLS and CDR2 as YYNGEE. This CDR3 is CASSRTLAGRGGQVLTDTQYF. The CDR3 DNA follows: TGTGCCAGCAGCAGGACTCTTGCCGGGCGGGGGGGCCAAGTGCTGACAGATACGCAGTATTTT.

The chain is built from TRBV7-6 and TRBJ1-1; D might be TRBD1 (5 bases). The CDR3 runs 15 residues. The V end lost 1 base, the J end lost 6 bases, and 15 bases lay between the germline ends. The V gene's germline CDR1 is SGHVS and CDR2 FNYEAQ. The CDR3 sequence is CASSLESQVRAEAFF. The CDR3 DNA sequence: TGTGCCAGCAGCTTAGAAAGTCAGGTCAGGGCTGAAGCTTTCTTT.

The chain couples TRBV4-2 to TRBJ1-3, with D possibly TRBD1 on 5 matching bases. The germline CDR1 and CDR2 sequences are LGHNA and YNFKEQ. Trimming cost V 5 bases and J 0 bases, with 11 bases left between them. The CDR3 contains 15 residues. The CDR3 spells CASSSGGSSGNTIYF. The CDR3 nucleotides read TGTGCCAGCAGCTCGGGGGGGAGCTCTGGAAACACCATATATTTT.

V usage is TRBV27 and J usage is TRBJ1-2; D is ambiguous. Trimming left V 5 bases short and J 0 bases short, with 10 bases between. Germline V gives CDR1 MNHEY, CDR2 SMNVEV (reference sequence). The CDR3 runs to 14 residues. In DNA form, the CDR3 reads TGTGCCAGCAGTCCCTACAGTACTAACTATGGCTACACCTTC. This codes for CASSPYSTNYGYTF.

Notes on this clone: The same CDR3 arises from other DNA sequences in this sample as well. The chain combines TRBV6-4 with TRBJ2-1; the match to TRBD1 covers 8 bases. The CDR3 is 14 amino acids. V lost 4 bases to trimming and J lost 6 bases; unmatched junction nucleotides: 5. From germline, CDR1 is MRHNA and CDR2 SNTAGT. DNA of the CDR3: TGTGCCAGCAGTGTGGCAGGGGGCCGCAATGAGCAGTTCTTC. It is translated as CASSVAGGRNEQFF.

The chain employs TRBV7-3 and TRBJ2-1; 8 bases line up with TRBD1. The junction had 4 bases not matched to a gene; V was cut back by 5 bases and J by 4 bases. The CDR3 extends over 14 amino acids. CDR1 SGHTA and CDR2 FQGTGA come from the germline V gene. As DNA, the CDR3 is TGTGCCAGCAGCCCCGGGACAGGATACAATGAGCAGTTCTTC. It codes for CASSPGTGYNEQFF.